One sample yielded the 8 T cell receptor beta chains listed below, sequenced in a study of blood T cell repertoires in COVID-19. Sequenced by immunoSEQ multiplex PCR; TCRdb stores in-frame clones only, minus some. The table includes 200,000 to 300,000 clones, about nine tenths detected once. Material: PBMCs or T cells enriched from blood (not recorded which). The receptor source for this set is a man in his forties who had recovered from COVID-19.

V and J are TRBV7-2 and TRBJ2-1; 8 bases line up with TRBD2. J lost 8 bases, V lost 1 base, and 10 bases had no gene match. Germline loops: CDR1 SGHTA, CDR2 FQGNSA. There are 16 residues in the CDR3. The CDR3 reads CASSLVPSGGGDEQFF. CDR3 coding DNA: TGTGCCAGCAGCTTAGTCCCCAGCGGGGGAGGCGATGAGCAGTTCTTC. The whole variable domain, remainder taken from reference TRBV7-2 and TRBJ2-1, is GAGVSQSPSNKVTEKGKDVELRCDPISGHTALYWYRQSLGQGLEFLIYFQGNSAPDKSGLPSDRFSAERTGGSVSTLTIQRTQQEDSAVYLCASSLVPSGGGDEQFFGPGTRLTVL.

The rearrangement links TRBV27 to TRBJ1-2; D might be TRBD1 (5 bases). The CDR3 loop spans 13 amino acids. Germline loops: CDR1 MNHEY, CDR2 SMNVEV (reference sequence). V gave up 5 bases and J gave up 6 bases, with 13 bases separating them. In DNA, the CDR3 is TGTGCCAGCAGTCTCGGGGGGACCCATGGCTACACCTTC. Protein sequence: CASSLGGTHGYTF.

This clone was seen just once. The chain joins TRBV9 to TRBJ1-5; D not resolved. CDR1 SGDLS and CDR2 YYNGEE come from the germline V gene. V was clipped by 4 bases and J by 5 bases, with 13 bases between them. This CDR3 contains 14 residues. DNA for the CDR3: TGTGCCAGCAGCCCTACAGAAGTCTATCAGCCCCAGCATTTT. Translation: CASSPTEVYQPQHF.

The chain couples TRBV6-6 to TRBJ1-1; a weak D match, TRBD1 (6 bases). V dropped 5 bases and J dropped 3 bases, with 16 bases sitting between them. The CDR3 is made up of 15 amino acids. Germline V gene data show CDR1 as MNHNY and CDR2 as SVGAGI (reference sequence). The CDR3 nucleotides read TGTGCCAGCAGTGGCTGGGGGGGCGCGGACACTGAAGCTTTCTTT. Protein product: CASSGWGGADTEAFF.

The chain is built from TRBV6-5 and TRBJ2-3; tentative D call: TRBD1 (5 bases). V was pared by 6 bases and J by 0 bases, with 7 bases between. The CDR3 extends over 13 amino acids. The germline V gene has CDR1 MNHEY and CDR2 SVGAGI. CDR3 nucleotide sequence: TGTGCCAGCAGGGACACTAGCACAGATACGCAGTATTTT. Translated, it gives CASRDTSTDTQYF.

The chain employs TRBV6-1 and TRBJ2-1; 13 bases align to TRBD2. This CDR3 is built from 18 residues. V was pared by 2 bases and J by 7 bases, with 11 bases of the junction left unmatched. Germline V gene sequence: CDR1 MNHNS, CDR2 SASEGT. The CDR3 DNA is TGTGCCAGCAGTGAACGGAAGACGGGACTAGCGGGACTTAATGAGCAGTTCTTC. Amino acids: CASSERKTGLAGLNEQFF.

This chain connects TRBV4-2 to TRBJ2-4; possible D gene TRBD2, 6 bases. Looked up from germline, CDR1 is LGHNA and CDR2 is YNFKEQ. V shed 0 bases and J shed 12 bases, with 12 bases lying between them. The length of the CDR3 is 13 residues. CDR3 sequence: CASSQDWGDAQYF. In DNA, the CDR3 is TGTGCCAGCAGCCAAGATTGGGGGGACGCTCAGTACTTC.

This chain links TRBV10-3 with TRBJ1-5, with 9 nucleotides matching TRBD1. CDR3 length: 14 residues. V was clipped by 5 bases and J by 4 bases; unmatched bases: 3. Germline assignment: CDR1 ENHRY and CDR2 SYGVKD. The chain's CDR3 is CAISPDRGNQPQHF. DNA of the CDR3: TGTGCCATCAGTCCGGACAGGGGAAATCAGCCCCAGCATTTT.